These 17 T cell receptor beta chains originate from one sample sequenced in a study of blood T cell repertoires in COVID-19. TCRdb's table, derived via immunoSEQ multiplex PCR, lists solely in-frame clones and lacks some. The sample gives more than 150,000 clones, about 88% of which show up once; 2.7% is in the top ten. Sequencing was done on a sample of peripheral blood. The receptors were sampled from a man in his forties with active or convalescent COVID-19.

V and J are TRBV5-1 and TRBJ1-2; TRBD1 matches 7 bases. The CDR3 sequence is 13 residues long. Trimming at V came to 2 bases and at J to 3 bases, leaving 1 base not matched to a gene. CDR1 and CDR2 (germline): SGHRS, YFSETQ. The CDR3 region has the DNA TGCGCCAGCAGCTTCCAGGGGGACTATGGCTACACCTTC. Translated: CASSFQGDYGYTF.

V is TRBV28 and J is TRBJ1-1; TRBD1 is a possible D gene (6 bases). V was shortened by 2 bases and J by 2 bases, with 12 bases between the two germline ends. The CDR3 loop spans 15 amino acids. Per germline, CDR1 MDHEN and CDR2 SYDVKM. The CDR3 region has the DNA TGTGCCAGCAGTTTAGGGGGGGCACGTAACACTGAAGCTTTCTTT. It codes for CASSLGGARNTEAFF.

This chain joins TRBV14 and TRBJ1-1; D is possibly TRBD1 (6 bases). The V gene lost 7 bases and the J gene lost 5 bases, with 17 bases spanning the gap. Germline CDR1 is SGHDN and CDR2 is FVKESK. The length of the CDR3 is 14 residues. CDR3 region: CASTPRGGRTEAFF. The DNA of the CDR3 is TGTGCCAGCACACCGCGGGGGGGGCGGACTGAAGCTTTCTTT.

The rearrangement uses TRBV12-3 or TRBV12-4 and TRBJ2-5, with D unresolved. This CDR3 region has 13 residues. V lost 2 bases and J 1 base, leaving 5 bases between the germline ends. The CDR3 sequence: CASSLRGQETQYF. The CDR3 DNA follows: TGTGCCAGCAGTTTAAGAGGCCAAGAGACCCAGTACTTC.

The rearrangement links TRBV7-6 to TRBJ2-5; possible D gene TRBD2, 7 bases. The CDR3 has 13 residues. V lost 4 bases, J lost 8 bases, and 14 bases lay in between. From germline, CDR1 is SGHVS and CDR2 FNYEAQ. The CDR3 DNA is TGTGCCAGCAGCTCGGGGGGCCCCCGAACCCAGTACTTC. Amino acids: CASSSGGPRTQYF.

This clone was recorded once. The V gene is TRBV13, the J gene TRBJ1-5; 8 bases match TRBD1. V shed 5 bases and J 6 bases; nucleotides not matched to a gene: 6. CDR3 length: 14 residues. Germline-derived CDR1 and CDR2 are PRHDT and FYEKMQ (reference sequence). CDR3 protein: CASSVRQGAQPQHF. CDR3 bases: TGTGCCAGCAGCGTACGGCAGGGGGCTCAGCCCCAGCATTTT.

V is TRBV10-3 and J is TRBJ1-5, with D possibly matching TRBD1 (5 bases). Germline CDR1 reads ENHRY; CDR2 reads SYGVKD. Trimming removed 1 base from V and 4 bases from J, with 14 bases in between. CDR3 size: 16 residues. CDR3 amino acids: CAISEWGGAENQPQHF. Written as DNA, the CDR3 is TGTGCCATCAGTGAGTGGGGTGGGGCAGAGAATCAGCCCCAGCATTTT.

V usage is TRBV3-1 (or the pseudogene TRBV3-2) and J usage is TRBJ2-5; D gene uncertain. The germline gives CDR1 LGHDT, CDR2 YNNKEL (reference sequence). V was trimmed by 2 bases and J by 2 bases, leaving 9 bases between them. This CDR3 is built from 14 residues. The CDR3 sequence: CASSQPSVQETQYF. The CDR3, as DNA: TGTGCCAGCAGCCAACCAAGCGTACAAGAGACCCAGTACTTC.

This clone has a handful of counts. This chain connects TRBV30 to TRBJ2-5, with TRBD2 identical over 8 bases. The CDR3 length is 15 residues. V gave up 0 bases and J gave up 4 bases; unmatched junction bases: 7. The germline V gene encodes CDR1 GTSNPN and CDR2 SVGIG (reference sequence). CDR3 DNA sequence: TGTGCCTGGAGTGTACAACGGGGGGGAAGAGAGACCCAGTACTTC. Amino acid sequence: CAWSVQRGGRETQYF.

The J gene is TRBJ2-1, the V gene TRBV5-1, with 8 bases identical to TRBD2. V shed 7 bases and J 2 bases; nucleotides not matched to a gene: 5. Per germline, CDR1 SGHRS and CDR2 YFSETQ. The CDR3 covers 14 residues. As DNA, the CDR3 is TGCGCCAGCCAGGGGCGGGGGGCCTACAATGAGCAGTTCTTC. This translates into CASQGRGAYNEQFF.

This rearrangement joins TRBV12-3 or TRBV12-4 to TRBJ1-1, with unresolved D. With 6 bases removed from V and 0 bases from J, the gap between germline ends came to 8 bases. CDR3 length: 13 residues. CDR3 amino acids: CASSALMNTEAFF. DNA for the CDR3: TGTGCCAGCAGCGCCCTAATGAACACTGAAGCTTTCTTT.

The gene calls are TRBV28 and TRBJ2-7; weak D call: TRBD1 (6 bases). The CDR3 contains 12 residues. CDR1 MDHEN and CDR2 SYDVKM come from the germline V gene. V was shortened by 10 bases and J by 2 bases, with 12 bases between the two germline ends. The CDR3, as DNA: TGTGCCATCTCGAACAGGGCCTACGAGCAGTACTTC. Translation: CAISNRAYEQYF.

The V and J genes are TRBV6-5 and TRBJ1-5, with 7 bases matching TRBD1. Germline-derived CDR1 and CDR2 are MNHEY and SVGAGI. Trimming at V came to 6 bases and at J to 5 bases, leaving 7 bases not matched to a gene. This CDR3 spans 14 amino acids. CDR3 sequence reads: CASSRRGLHQPQHF. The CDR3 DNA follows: TGTGCCAGCAGCCGGAGGGGGCTTCATCAGCCCCAGCATTTT.

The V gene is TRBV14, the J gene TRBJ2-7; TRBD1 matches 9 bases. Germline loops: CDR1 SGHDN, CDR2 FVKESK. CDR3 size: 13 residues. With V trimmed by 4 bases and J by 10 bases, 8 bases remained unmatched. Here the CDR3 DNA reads TGTGCCAGCAGCCGGACGGGACAGGGTCCCCAGTACTTC. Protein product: CASSRTGQGPQYF.

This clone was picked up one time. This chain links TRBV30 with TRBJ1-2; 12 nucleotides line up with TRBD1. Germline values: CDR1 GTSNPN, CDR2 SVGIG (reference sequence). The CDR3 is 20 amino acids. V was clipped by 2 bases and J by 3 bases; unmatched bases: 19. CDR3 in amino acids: CAWSLPVVGTGGVYDYGYTF. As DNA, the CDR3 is TGTGCCTGGAGTTTACCCGTAGTAGGGACAGGGGGCGTGTATGACTATGGCTACACCTTC.

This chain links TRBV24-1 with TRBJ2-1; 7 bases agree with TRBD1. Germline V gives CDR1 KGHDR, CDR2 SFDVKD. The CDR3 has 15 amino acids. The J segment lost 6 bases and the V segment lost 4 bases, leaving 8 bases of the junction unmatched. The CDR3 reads CATSEGQWSANEQFF. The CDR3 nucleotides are TGTGCCACCAGTGAGGGACAGTGGTCCGCCAATGAGCAGTTCTTC.

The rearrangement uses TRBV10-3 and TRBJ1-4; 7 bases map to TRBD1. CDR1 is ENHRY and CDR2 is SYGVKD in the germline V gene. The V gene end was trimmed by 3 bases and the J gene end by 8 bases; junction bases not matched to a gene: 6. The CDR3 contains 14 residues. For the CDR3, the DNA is TGTGCCATCAGTGAACAGGGGCCGAGAGAAAAACTGTTTTTT. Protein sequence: CAISEQGPREKLFF.